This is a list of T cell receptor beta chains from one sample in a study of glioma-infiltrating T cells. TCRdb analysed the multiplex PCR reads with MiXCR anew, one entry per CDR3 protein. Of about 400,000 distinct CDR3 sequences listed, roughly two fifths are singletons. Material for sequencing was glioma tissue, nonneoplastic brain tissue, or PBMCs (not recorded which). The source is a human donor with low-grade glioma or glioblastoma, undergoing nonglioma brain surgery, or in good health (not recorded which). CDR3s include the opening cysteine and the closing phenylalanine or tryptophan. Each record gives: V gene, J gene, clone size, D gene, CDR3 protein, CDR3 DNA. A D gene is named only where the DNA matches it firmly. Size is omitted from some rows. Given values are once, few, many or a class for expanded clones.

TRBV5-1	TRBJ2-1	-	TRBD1	CASSYTGTGINEQFF	TGCGCCAGCAGCTATACCGGGACAGGGATTAATGAGCAGTTCTTC
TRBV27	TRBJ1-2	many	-	CASSLSGRVFGYTF	TGTGCCAGCAGTTTATCGGGCAGGGTATTTGGCTACACCTTC
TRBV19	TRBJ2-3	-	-	CASSTSVVGTDTQYF	TGTGCCAGTAGTACTTCGGTGGTAGGCACAGATACGCAGTATTTT
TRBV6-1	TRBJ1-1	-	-	CASRPGWLTEAFF	TGTGCCAGCAGACCCGGGTGGCTCACTGAAGCTTTCTTT
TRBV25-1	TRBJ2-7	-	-	CASSEPGLSHEQYF	TGTGCCAGCAGTGAGCCGGGACTTTCCCACGAGCAGTACTTC
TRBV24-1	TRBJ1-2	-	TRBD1	CASSTGTGGFGDGYTF	TGTGCCAGCAGTACCGGGACAGGGGGCTTCGGGGACGGCTACACCTTC
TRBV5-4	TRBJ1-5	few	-	CASSSPEGPQHF	TGTGCCAGCAGCTCCCCCGAAGGGCCCCAGCATTTT
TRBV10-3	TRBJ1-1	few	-	CAALGGIANTEAFF	TGTGCCGCCCTGGGCGGGATCGCGAACACTGAAGCTTTCTTT
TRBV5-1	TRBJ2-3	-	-	CASSLLPAPRTDTQYF	TGCGCCAGCAGCTTGCTTCCAGCCCCCCGCACAGATACGCAGTATTTT
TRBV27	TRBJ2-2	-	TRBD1	CASSRQGANGELFF	TGTGCCAGCAGTCGACAGGGGGCTAACGGGGAGCTGTTTTTT
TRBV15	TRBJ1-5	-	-	CSTSRDRWAGNQPQHF	TGTTCCACCAGCAGAGATCGTTGGGCGGGCAACCAGCCCCAGCATTTT
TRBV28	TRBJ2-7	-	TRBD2	CASSRLAPYEQYF	TGTGCCAGCAGCAGACTAGCCCCCTACGAGCAGTACTTC
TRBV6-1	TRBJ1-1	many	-	CASSAGYTEAFF	TGTGCCAGCAGTGCCGGGTACACTGAAGCTTTCTTT
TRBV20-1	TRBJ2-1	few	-	CSAGTDTYNEQFF	TGCAGTGCTGGAACGGACACGTACAATGAGCAGTTCTTC
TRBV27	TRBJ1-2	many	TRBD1	CASSLGTGRGYTF	TGTGCCAGCAGTTTGGGGACAGGCAGGGGCTACACCTTC
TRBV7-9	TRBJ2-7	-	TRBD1	CASSLGTAEQDF	TGTGCCAGCAGCCTTGGGACAGCCGAGCAGGACTTC
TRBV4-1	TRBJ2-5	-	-	CASSQMGLLQETQYF	TGCGCCAGCAGCCAGATGGGACTGCTCCAAGAGACCCAGTACTTC
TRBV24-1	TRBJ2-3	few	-	CATSERGSSTDTQYF	TGTGCCACCAGTGAAAGAGGCAGTAGCACAGATACGCAGTATTTT
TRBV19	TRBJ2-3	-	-	CASSIGRKTTDTQYF	TGTGCCAGTAGTATTGGGCGGAAGACCACAGATACGCAGTATTTT
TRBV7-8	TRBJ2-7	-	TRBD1	CASSLGNRGINEQYF	TGTGCCAGCAGCTTAGGGAACAGGGGAATCAACGAGCAGTACTTC
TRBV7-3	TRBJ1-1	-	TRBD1	CASSRDRGVRTEAFF	TGTGCCAGCAGCCGGGACAGGGGTGTCCGCACTGAAGCTTTCTTT
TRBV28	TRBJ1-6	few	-	CASSLQGSSYNSPLHF	TGTGCCAGCAGCTTGCAGGGCAGCTCCTATAATTCACCCCTCCACTTT